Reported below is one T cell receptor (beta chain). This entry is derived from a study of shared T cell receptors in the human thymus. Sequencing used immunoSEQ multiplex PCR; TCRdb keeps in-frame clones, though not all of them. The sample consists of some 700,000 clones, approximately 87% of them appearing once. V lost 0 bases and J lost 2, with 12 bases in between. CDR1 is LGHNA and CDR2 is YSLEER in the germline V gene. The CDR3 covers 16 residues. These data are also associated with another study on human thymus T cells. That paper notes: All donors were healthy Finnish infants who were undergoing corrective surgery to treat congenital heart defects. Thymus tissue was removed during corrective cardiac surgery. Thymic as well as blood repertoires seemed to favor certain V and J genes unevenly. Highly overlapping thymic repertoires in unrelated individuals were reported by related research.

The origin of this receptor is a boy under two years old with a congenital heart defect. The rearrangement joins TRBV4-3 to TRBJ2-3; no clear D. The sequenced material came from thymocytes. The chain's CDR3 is CASSQDYKPLTDTQYF. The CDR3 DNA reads TGCGCCAGCAGCCAAGATTACAAACCTCTCACAGATACGCAGTATTTT.